This is a list of T cell receptor beta chains from one sample in a study of T cell repertoires in cytomegalovirus infection. TCRdb re-analysed the reads in MiXCR, keeping a single row per CDR3 protein. The sample includes about 300,000 distinct CDR3 sequences, 9.6% of them seen just once. Sequenced: PBMCs. Source of these receptors: a human donor in good health (CMV status not recorded). Some clones in this sample may be carry-over from other donors' samples. The CDR3 runs from the conserved cysteine through the conserved F or W. Each record gives: clone size, J gene, D gene, V gene, CDR3 DNA, CDR3 protein. A D gene is named only where the DNA matches it firmly. Clone size appears in some rows only: once, few, many, or a class for an expanded clone.

>many|TRBJ1-5|.|TRBV4-3
TGCGCCAGCAGCCAAGAACCCGGGACGGGCAATCAGCCCCAGCATTTT
CASSQEPGTGNQPQHF
>many|TRBJ2-7|.|TRBV15
TGTGCCACCAGCAGTGCCCTCGACGGATCCTACGAGCAGTACTTC
CATSSALDGSYEQYF
>many|TRBJ1-2|.|TRBV7-2
TGTGCCAGCAGCTTAGAGCAGTCCGGGACCTACACCTTC
CASSLEQSGTYTF
>.|TRBJ1-4|.|TRBV15
TGTGCCACCAGCCTCACTGGCAGCGCAACTAATGAAAAACTGTTTTTT
CATSLTGSATNEKLFF
>.|TRBJ2-5|.|TRBV29-1
TGCAGCGTTGCCGCGGTGGGGGAGAGGACCCAGTACTTC
CSVAAVGERTQYF
>many|TRBJ1-1|.|TRBV7-9
TGTGCCAGCAGCATCCCACGGAACACTGAAGCTTTCTTT
CASSIPRNTEAFF
>many|TRBJ1-4|TRBD1|TRBV6-2/TRBV6-3
TGTGCCAGCAGTCGACAGGGGAATGAAAAACTGTTTTTT
CASSRQGNEKLFF
>many|TRBJ2-5|TRBD2|TRBV7-2
TGTGCCAGCAGCTTAAGGGAGGGGGAGGAGCGGGGGGGCGGGCAAGAGACCCAGTACTTC
CASSLREGEERGGGQETQYF
>few|TRBJ1-2|.|TRBV20-1
TGCAGTGCTGCCCTCAAGGGTTATGGCTACACCTTC
CSAALKGYGYTF
>many|TRBJ2-6|TRBD2|TRBV10-3
TGTGCCATCAGTGATGGGGGGGGTCACGGCTCTGGGGCCAACGTCCTGACTTTC
CAISDGGGHGSGANVLTF
>many|TRBJ2-1|TRBD1|TRBV6-2/TRBV6-3
TGTGCCAGCCGTCCCGGGACAGGCCGGGAGCAGTTCTTC
CASRPGTGREQFF
>few|TRBJ2-1|TRBD2|TRBV20-1
TGCAGTGCTAGGGCCGGGACTAGCGGATCCAATGAGCAGTTCTTC
CSARAGTSGSNEQFF
>many|TRBJ2-1|.|TRBV28
TGTGCCAGCAGTTTAAACGGGGGACTCTCCTACAATGAGCAGTTCTTC
CASSLNGGLSYNEQFF
>.|TRBJ2-3|.|TRBV14
TGTGCCAGCAGCCATCAAATACTGATCTCTAGCACAGATACGCAGTATTTT
CASSHQILISSTDTQYF
>many|TRBJ1-2|TRBD1|TRBV28
TGTGCCAGCAGTGAGGACAGGGGGTACTACACCTTC
CASSEDRGYYTF
>few|TRBJ1-6|TRBD1|TRBV20-1
TGCAGTGCCAACGCCCAGGGGGGATTCGATTCACCCCTCCACTTT
CSANAQGGFDSPLHF
>.|TRBJ2-7|TRBD1|TRBV10-3
TGTGCCATCAGAACAGGGGCCTCCGAGCAGTACTTC
CAIRTGASEQYF
>many|TRBJ1-1|TRBD1|TRBV27
TGTGCCAGCAGACGGCCGGACAGGGCGGACACTGAAGCTTTCTTT
CASRRPDRADTEAFF